The rows below give T cell receptor beta chains drawn from one sample of a study of blood T cell repertoires in COVID-19. Generated by immunoSEQ multiplex PCR, the TCRdb table keeps only in-frame clones and is missing some. Among about 150,000 clones listed, 75% to 90% were seen once. The sample comprised PBMCs or T cells enriched from blood (not recorded which). The receptors here all came from a woman aged 40 to 55 who had been exposed to COVID-19. Each CDR3 is given with its conserved first and last residue. The D gene is left open where the match is weak. Size is omitted from some rows. Given values are once, few, many or a class for expanded clones.

d_gene: TRBD1; v_gene: TRBV7-9; j_gene: TRBJ1-2; abundance: .; CDR3nt: TGTGCCAGCAGCTCTTCCGGGACAGAGTATGGCTACACCTTC; CDR3aa: CASSSSGTEYGYTF
d_gene: TRBD1; v_gene: TRBV28; j_gene: TRBJ1-5; abundance: .; CDR3nt: TGTGCCAGCAGTTCTCCGGGACAGAATCAGCCCCAGCATTTT; CDR3aa: CASSSPGQNQPQHF
d_gene: TRBD2; v_gene: TRBV19; j_gene: TRBJ2-3; abundance: .; CDR3nt: TGTGCCAGTAGTAAACTAGCGGGGGGGCTATTATTCACAGATACGCAGTATTTT; CDR3aa: CASSKLAGGLLFTDTQYF
d_gene: .; v_gene: TRBV28; j_gene: TRBJ2-1; abundance: few; CDR3nt: TGTGCCAGCAGTCCACGGGACAATGAGCAGTTCTTC; CDR3aa: CASSPRDNEQFF
d_gene: TRBD1; v_gene: TRBV12-5; j_gene: TRBJ1-1; abundance: .; CDR3nt: TGTGCTGGGACCCTCAGGGGGCGGGGGAACACTGAAGCTTTCTTT; CDR3aa: CAGTLRGRGNTEAFF
d_gene: .; v_gene: TRBV9; j_gene: TRBJ2-7; abundance: once; CDR3nt: TGTGCCAGCAGCGTAGAACCGGGGCAAGCGGGTGAGCAGTACTTC; CDR3aa: CASSVEPGQAGEQYF
d_gene: .; v_gene: TRBV18; j_gene: TRBJ1-1; abundance: .; CDR3nt: TGTGCCAGCTCACCTGTGGACACCCGAGAGAACACTGAAGCTTTCTTT; CDR3aa: CASSPVDTRENTEAFF
d_gene: .; v_gene: TRBV3-1/TRBV3-2; j_gene: TRBJ1-2; abundance: .; CDR3nt: TGTGCCAGCAGACAAACAGGGAGGGCGGATGGCTACACCTTC; CDR3aa: CASRQTGRADGYTF
d_gene: TRBD1; v_gene: TRBV2; j_gene: TRBJ1-2; abundance: .; CDR3nt: TGTGCCAGCAGTGAAGGGACAGGGACTAACTATGGCTACACCTTC; CDR3aa: CASSEGTGTNYGYTF
d_gene: TRBD1; v_gene: TRBV20-1; j_gene: TRBJ1-1; abundance: .; CDR3nt: TGCAGTGCTCGACAGGGAGAAGAAGCTTTCTTT; CDR3aa: CSARQGEEAFF
d_gene: .; v_gene: TRBV25-1; j_gene: TRBJ2-7; abundance: .; CDR3nt: TGTGCCAGCAGTTTGCGAACCTACGAGCAGTACTTC; CDR3aa: CASSLRTYEQYF
d_gene: TRBD1; v_gene: TRBV20-1; j_gene: TRBJ2-7; abundance: once; CDR3nt: TGCAGTGCTAGTGAGGCGGGACAGGGGTTGTACGAGCAGTACTTC; CDR3aa: CSASEAGQGLYEQYF
d_gene: TRBD2; v_gene: TRBV5-1; j_gene: TRBJ2-5; abundance: .; CDR3nt: TGCGCCAGCACCCCGGGGGGGTCCCAAGAGACCCAGTACTTC; CDR3aa: CASTPGGSQETQYF